This entry describes one TCR beta chain. The target antigen is unknown. This specimen comes from a study of CD8 T cells in ankylosing spondylitis. Findings and caveats of the study: Seemingly characteristic of ankylosing spondylitis blood was a TCR beta motif consisting of 7 or 8 highly homologous variants. As for the disease-linked clones, they showed a CD8+ phenotype and occurred at relatively low frequencies in peripheral blood. Reports say disease-linked clones showed up significantly more in matched ankylosing spondylitis synovial fluid.

For TCR beta, libraries came from quantitative 5'-RACE with molecular barcodes. TCRdb reanalysed the 5' RACE reads using MiXCR and keeps one entry per CDR3 protein. The sample carries some 250,000 distinct CDR3 sequences, 20% to 30% recorded once. CDR3 length: 13 amino acids. The V end was cut by 6 bases, the J end by 6 bases, with 15 bases between. Germline V gene lookup returns CDR1 MNHNS and CDR2 SASEGT. This chain connects TRBV6-1 to TRBJ2-7; TRBD1 is a possible D gene (5 bases). The sequenced material came from blood, either unsorted or a sorted T cell fraction (not recorded which). This TCR came from a male donor with ankylosing spondylitis or in good health (not recorded which). CDR3 amino acids: CASSRSLTGEQYF. In DNA form, the CDR3 reads TGTGCCAGCAGCCGATCTCTAACAGGCGAGCAGTACTTC.